The 9 T cell receptor beta chains given below trace back to one sample, sequenced in a study of CD4 T cells in relation to SARS-CoV-2 and coronaviruses. These receptors' targets are unknown. Sequencing used immunoSEQ multiplex PCR; TCRdb keeps in-frame clones, though not all of them. The table includes just over 25,000 clones, 77% detected once. Before the COVID-19 pandemic, during about 2011-2019, CD4+ T cells were taken from unexposed donors. After roughly ten days of culture, CD4+ T cells were isolated. Sequenced sample: CD4+ T cells from PBMCs, cultured in vitro. The receptor set was obtained from a human donor in good health.

This clone was detected only once. The CDR3 DNA follows: TGTGCCAGCAGTGAAATGGGGGGGGTAAGAGAAAAACTGTTTTTT. Translation: CASSEMGGVREKLFF. The V gene is TRBV6-1, the J gene TRBJ1-4, with a tentative D call TRBD1 (5 bases). CDR1 MNHNS and CDR2 SASEGT come from the germline V gene. The CDR3 loop spans 15 amino acids. Trimming left V 2 bases short and J 8 bases short, with 15 bases between.

This chain uses TRBV5-1 with TRBJ2-2; 7 nucleotides agree with TRBD1. Germline values: CDR1 SGHRS, CDR2 YFSETQ. The CDR3 is made up of 14 amino acids. Trimming took 4 bases from V and 3 from J; bases not matched to a gene: 3. CDR3 DNA: TGCGCCAGCAGCCCAACAGGGGACACCGGGGAGCTGTTTTTT. The encoded protein is CASSPTGDTGELFF.

V and J are TRBV4-1 and TRBJ2-2; 9 positions match TRBD1. CDR1 is MGHRA, CDR2 YSYEKL, per germline. CDR3 length: 18 amino acids. With 2 bases clipped from V and 0 bases from J, the junction kept 7 bases outside the gene matches. CDR3 bases: TGCGCCAGCAGCCAACTTACAGGGGGCGCGGCGAACACCGGGGAGCTGTTTTTT. It is translated as CASSQLTGGAANTGELFF.

The J gene is TRBJ2-6, the V gene TRBV2; D gene uncertain. Trimming took 6 bases from V and 4 from J, leaving 19 bases between them. Germline V gene sequence: CDR1 SNHLY, CDR2 FYNNEI. CDR3 length: 17 amino acids. The DNA of the CDR3 is TGTGCCAGCAGCCATACAGATATGGTGGGAGGGGCCAACGTCCTGACTTTC. Translated, it gives CASSHTDMVGGANVLTF.

The J gene is TRBJ1-5, the V gene TRBV24-1, with D possibly being TRBD1 (6 bases). The V gene lost 11 bases and the J gene lost 0 bases, with 19 bases spanning the gap. CDR3 size: 16 residues. Germline-derived CDR1 and CDR2 are KGHDR and SFDVKD. The CDR3 region has the DNA TGTGCCATCACGTTCGGCAGGGGATATAGCAATCAGCCCCAGCATTTT. It yields the protein CAITFGRGYSNQPQHF.

The chain joins TRBV27 to TRBJ2-3; possible D gene TRBD2, 6 bases. Deletions cut 6 bases from V and 2 bases from J, with 18 bases between. In germline, CDR1 is MNHEY, CDR2 SMNVEV (reference sequence). The CDR3 covers 16 residues. CDR3 region: CASSSLLAWATDTQYF. In DNA, the CDR3 is TGTGCCAGCAGCTCGCTTCTAGCGTGGGCCACAGATACGCAGTATTTT.

This chain joins TRBV4-3 and TRBJ2-1; a possible D gene is TRBD1 (6 bases). Germline CDR1 and CDR2: LGHNA and YSLEER. V lost 4 bases, J lost 4 bases, and 17 bases lay in between. This CDR3 has 16 amino acids. CDR3 DNA sequence: TGCGCCAGCAGCCCCACCGGGACAACAAATTACAATGAGCAGTTCTTC. Its translation is CASSPTGTTNYNEQFF.

The chain has TRBV2 and TRBJ1-1; 7 bases agree with TRBD1. V was pared by 8 bases and J by 1 base, with 1 base of the junction left unmatched. The CDR3 runs to 12 residues. Germline-derived CDR1 and CDR2 are SNHLY and FYNNEI. As DNA, the CDR3 is TGTGCCAGCGGGACAGAGAACACTGAAGCTTTCTTT. Residues: CASGTENTEAFF.

This sequence joins TRBV4-3 and TRBJ2-3; D may be TRBD2 (6 bases). The V end was cut by 4 bases, the J end by 2 bases, with 13 bases between. This CDR3 is built from 15 residues. Germline V gene data show CDR1 as LGHNA and CDR2 as YSLEER. The chain's CDR3 is CASSRKGTFTDTQYF. CDR3 DNA: TGCGCCAGCAGCCGAAAAGGGACTTTCACAGATACGCAGTATTTT.